Sequencing of this T cell receptor beta chain was carried out in a study of cytomegalovirus exposure and HLA in healthy donors. V was pared by 3 bases and J by 4 bases, with 21 bases between. Germline-derived CDR1 and CDR2 are MDHEN and SYDVKM. The CDR3 has 17 residues. Sequencing used immunoSEQ multiplex PCR; TCRdb keeps in-frame clones, though not all of them. This table has 78,000 or so clones, less than 96% appearing once. This receptor was taken from a man aged 18-30 years in good health and CMV-seropositive. The sample was PBMCs. J is TRBJ1-2 and V is TRBV28, with D possibly matching TRBD1 (5 bases). This CDR3 is CASSFGSFGGDPYGYTF. CDR3 sequence (DNA): TGTGCCAGCAGTTTCGGATCTTTCGGGGGTGACCCCTATGGCTACACCTTC.